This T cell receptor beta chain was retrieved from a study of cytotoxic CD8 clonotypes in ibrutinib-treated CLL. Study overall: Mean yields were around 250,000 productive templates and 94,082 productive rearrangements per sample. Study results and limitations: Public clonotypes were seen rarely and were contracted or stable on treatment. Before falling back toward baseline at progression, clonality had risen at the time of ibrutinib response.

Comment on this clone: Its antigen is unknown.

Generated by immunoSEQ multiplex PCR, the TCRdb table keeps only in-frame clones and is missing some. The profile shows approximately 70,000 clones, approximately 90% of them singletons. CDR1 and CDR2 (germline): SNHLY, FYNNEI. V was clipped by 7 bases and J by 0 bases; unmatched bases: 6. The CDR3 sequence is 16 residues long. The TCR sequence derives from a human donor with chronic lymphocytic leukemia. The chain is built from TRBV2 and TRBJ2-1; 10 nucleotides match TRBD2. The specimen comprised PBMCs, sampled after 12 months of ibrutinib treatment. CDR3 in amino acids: CASNRSGRRSYNEQFF. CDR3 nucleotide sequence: TGTGCCAGCAACCGTAGCGGGAGGCGCTCCTACAATGAGCAGTTCTTC.